These 7 T cell receptor beta chains were sequenced from one sample in a study of metastatic and nonmetastatic thyroid tumors. None of the patients had undergone any treatment ahead of thyroid surgery. TCRdb re-called clones via MiXCR from the PCR reads. The sample holds 50,000 or so clones, about 20% seen once. Sequenced sample: blood. These receptors were collected from a male donor with papillary thyroid cancer or a benign thyroid nodule (not recorded which). Some clones in this sample may be carry-over from other donors' samples.

The table lists this clone with many counts. The rearrangement joins TRBV19 to TRBJ1-1; D gene unclear. Germline CDR1 and CDR2: LNHDA and SQIVND (reference sequence). V lost 5 bases and J 0 bases, leaving 7 bases between the germline ends. There are 13 residues in the CDR3. The CDR3 region is CASSVGLNTEAFF. The DNA for the CDR3 is TGTGCCAGTAGTGTCGGGTTGAACACTGAAGCTTTCTTT.

This clone was seen many times. The chain couples TRBV10-3 to TRBJ1-6; TRBD1 agrees at 8 bases. In germline, CDR1 is ENHRY, CDR2 SYGVKD. The trim removed 3 bases at V and 9 bases at J, leaving 10 bases unmatched. This CDR3 has 16 amino acids. This chain's CDR3 is CAISDGQGRAVSPLHF. The CDR3 DNA is TGTGCCATCAGTGATGGACAGGGTCGGGCTGTTTCACCCCTCCACTTT.

The V call is TRBV7-8, the J call TRBJ2-7; 9 nucleotides line up with TRBD2. The J segment lost 4 bases and the V segment lost 0 bases, leaving 4 bases of the junction unmatched. This CDR3 spans 15 amino acids. Germline lookup yields CDR1 SGHVS and CDR2 FQNEAQ. CDR3 in DNA: TGTGCCAGCAGCTTAGCAAGGACTAGCGCGTACGAGCAGTACTTC. Translation gives CASSLARTSAYEQYF.

This clone was recorded a few times. The chain uses TRBV11-2 and TRBJ2-7; 8 nucleotides agree with TRBD2. Germline CDR1 SGHAT, CDR2 FQNNGV. The CDR3 runs 16 residues. The trim removed 3 bases at V and 2 bases at J, leaving 9 bases unmatched. In DNA, the CDR3 is TGTGCCAGCAGCTTGAGGGTTAGCGGGACTCCCTACGAGCAGTACTTC. Its protein product is CASSLRVSGTPYEQYF.

This clone was recorded many times. This chain links TRBV5-1 with TRBJ2-2; 7 nucleotides line up with TRBD1. Looked up from germline, CDR1 is SGHRS and CDR2 is YFSETQ. The CDR3 has 17 residues. The V segment lost 3 bases and the J segment 4 bases; nucleotides outside the gene matches: 12. CDR3 coding DNA: TGCGCCAGCAGCTGGGCTAAAGGGGGCTCGAGCACCGGGGAGCTGTTTTTT. It yields the protein CASSWAKGGSSTGELFF.

The sample holds many counts of this clone. The chain is built from TRBV29-1 and TRBJ2-7; a weak D match, TRBD1 (6 bases). Trimming left V 6 bases short and J 4 bases short, with 16 bases between. There are 13 residues in the CDR3. CDR1 is SQVTM and CDR2 is ANQGSEA in the germline V gene. The CDR3 here is CSVSRDTIYEQYF. In DNA form, the CDR3 reads TGCAGCGTGAGCCGGGACACGATATACGAGCAGTACTTC.

This clone was found many times. The V and J genes are TRBV24-1 and TRBJ1-2; 9 bases fit TRBD1. The CDR3 extends over 14 amino acids. J gave up 8 bases and V 1 base, and 4 bases lay outside the gene matches. Germline V CDR1 and CDR2: KGHDR, SFDVKD. The CDR3 is CATSDFTGGDGYTF. CDR3 in DNA: TGTGCCACCAGTGATTTTACAGGGGGCGACGGCTACACCTTC.